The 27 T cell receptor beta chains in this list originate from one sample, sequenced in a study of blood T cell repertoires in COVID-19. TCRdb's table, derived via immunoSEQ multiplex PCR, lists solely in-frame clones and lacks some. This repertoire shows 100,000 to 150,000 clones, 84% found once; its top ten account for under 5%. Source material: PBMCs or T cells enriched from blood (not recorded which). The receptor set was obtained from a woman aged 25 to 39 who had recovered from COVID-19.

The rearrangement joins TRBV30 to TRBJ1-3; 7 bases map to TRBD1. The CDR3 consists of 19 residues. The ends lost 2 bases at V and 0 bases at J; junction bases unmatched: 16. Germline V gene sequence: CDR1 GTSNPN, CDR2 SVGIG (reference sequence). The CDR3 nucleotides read TGTGCCTGGAGTCCCCGTAAGGGGACAGAAACCCGCTCTGGAAACACCATATATTTT. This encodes CAWSPRKGTETRSGNTIYF.

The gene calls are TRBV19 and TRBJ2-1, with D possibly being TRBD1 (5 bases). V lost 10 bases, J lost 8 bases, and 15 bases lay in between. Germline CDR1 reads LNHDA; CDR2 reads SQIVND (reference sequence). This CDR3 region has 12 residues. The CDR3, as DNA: TGTGCCACGCAAAGGGGTGGCTATGAGCAGTTCTTC. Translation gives CATQRGGYEQFF.

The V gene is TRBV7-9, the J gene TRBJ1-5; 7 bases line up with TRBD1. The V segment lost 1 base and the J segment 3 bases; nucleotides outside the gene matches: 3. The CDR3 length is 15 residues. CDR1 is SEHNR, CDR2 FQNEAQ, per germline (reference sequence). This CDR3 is CASSLGDRDNQPQHF. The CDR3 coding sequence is TGTGCCAGCAGCTTAGGGGACAGAGACAATCAGCCCCAGCATTTT.

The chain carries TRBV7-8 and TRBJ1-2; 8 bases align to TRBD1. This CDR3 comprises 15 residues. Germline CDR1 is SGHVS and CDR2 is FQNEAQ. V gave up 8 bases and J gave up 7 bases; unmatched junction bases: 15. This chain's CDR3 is CASSPPGQAIGGYTF. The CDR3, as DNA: TGTGCCAGCTCTCCTCCGGGACAGGCCATAGGTGGCTACACCTTC.

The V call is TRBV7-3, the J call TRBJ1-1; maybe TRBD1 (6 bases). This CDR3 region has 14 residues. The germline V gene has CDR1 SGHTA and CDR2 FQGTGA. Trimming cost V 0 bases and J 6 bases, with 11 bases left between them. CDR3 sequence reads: CASSLTGAAPEAFF. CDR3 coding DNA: TGTGCCAGCAGCTTAACGGGGGCTGCCCCTGAAGCTTTCTTT. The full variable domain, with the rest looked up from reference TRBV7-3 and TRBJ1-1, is GAGVSQTPSNKVTEKGKYVELRCDPISGHTALYWYRQSLGQGPEFLIYFQGTGAADDSGLPNDRFFAVRPEGSVSTLKIQRTERGDSAVYLCASSLTGAAPEAFFGQGTRLTVV.

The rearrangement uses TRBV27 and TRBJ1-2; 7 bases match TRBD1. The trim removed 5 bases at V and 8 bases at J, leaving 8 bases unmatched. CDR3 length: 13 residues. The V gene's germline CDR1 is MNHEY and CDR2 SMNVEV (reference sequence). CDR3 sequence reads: CASSPNRGRGYTF. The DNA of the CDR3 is TGTGCCAGCAGTCCAAACAGGGGCAGGGGCTACACCTTC.

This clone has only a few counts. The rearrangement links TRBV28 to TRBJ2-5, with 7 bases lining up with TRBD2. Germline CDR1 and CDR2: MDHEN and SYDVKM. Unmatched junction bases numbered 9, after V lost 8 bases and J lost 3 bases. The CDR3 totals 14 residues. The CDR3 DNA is TGTGCCAGCGAGGAGCTAGCGGAGAAAGAGACCCAGTACTTC. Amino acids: CASEELAEKETQYF. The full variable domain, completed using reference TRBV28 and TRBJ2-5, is DVKVTQSSRYLVKRTGEKVFLECVQDMDHENMFWYRQDPGLGLRLIYFSYDVKMKEKGDIPEGYSVSREKKERFSLILESASTNQTSMYLCASEELAEKETQYFGPGTRLLVL.

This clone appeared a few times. This chain's CDR3 is CASRRDRGETQYF. The CDR3 DNA follows: TGTGCCAGCAGAAGGGACAGGGGAGAGACCCAGTACTTC. The chain employs TRBV6-5 and TRBJ2-5; 10 nucleotides line up with TRBD1. V was pared by 6 bases and J by 4 bases, with 2 bases of the junction left unmatched. Germline V gives CDR1 MNHEY, CDR2 SVGAGI. CDR3 length: 13 residues.

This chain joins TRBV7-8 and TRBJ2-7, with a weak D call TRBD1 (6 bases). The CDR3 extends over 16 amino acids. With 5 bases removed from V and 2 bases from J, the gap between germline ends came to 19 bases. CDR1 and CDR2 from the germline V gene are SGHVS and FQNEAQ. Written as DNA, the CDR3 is TGTGCCAGCAGCCCCCGACTTGGGACATCCGCCTACGAGCAGTACTTC. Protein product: CASSPRLGTSAYEQYF.

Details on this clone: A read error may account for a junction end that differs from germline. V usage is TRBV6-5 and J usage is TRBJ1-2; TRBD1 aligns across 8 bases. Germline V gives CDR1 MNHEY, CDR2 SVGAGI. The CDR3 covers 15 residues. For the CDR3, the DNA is TGTGCCAGCAGTGACTCAGGGGGCCCGAACTATGGCTACACCTTC. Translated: CASSDSGGPNYGYTF.

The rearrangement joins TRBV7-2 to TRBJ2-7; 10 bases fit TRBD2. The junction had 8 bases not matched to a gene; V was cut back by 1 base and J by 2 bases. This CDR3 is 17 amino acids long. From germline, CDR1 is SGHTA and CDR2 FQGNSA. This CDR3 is CASSLGPAGGVTYEQYF. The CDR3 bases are TGTGCCAGCAGCTTAGGCCCAGCGGGAGGGGTGACCTACGAGCAGTACTTC. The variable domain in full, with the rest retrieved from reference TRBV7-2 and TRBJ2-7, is GAGVSQSPSNKVTEKGKDVELRCDPISGHTALYWYRQSLGQGLEFLIYFQGNSAPDKSGLPSDRFSAERTGGSVSTLTIQRTQQEDSAVYLCASSLGPAGGVTYEQYFGPGTRLTVT.

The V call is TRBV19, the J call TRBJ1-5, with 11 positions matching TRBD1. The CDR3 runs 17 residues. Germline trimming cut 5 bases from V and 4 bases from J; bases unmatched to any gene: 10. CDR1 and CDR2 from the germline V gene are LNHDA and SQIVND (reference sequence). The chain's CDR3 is CASSAGQGGGENQPQHF. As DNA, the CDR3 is TGTGCCAGTAGTGCGGGACAGGGGGGGGGAGAGAATCAGCCCCAGCATTTT.

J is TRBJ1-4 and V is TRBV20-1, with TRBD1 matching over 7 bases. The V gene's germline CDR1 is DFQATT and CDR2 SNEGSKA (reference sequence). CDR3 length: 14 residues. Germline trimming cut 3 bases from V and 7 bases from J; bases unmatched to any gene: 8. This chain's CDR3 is CSASGDSQGEKLFF. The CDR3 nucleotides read TGCAGTGCTAGTGGGGACAGTCAGGGTGAAAAACTGTTTTTT.

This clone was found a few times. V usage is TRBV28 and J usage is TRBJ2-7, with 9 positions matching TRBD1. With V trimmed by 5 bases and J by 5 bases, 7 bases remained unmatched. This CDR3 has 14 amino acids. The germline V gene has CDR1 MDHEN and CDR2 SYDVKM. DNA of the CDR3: TGTGCCAGCAGTAGACGGGACAGGGTAAACGAGCAGTACTTC. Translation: CASSRRDRVNEQYF.

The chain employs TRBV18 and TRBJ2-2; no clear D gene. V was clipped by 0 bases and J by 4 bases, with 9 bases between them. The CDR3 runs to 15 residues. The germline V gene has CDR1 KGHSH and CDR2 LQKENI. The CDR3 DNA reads TGTGCCAGCTCACCACCGTCCCCGAGCACCGGGGAGCTGTTTTTT. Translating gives CASSPPSPSTGELFF.

CDR3 DNA sequence: TGTGCCTGGAGTGGTGGCGGGGTCCACAATGAGCAGTTCTTC. It yields the protein CAWSGGGVHNEQFF. The chain has TRBV30 and TRBJ2-1, with a possible D match to TRBD2 (6 bases). The V and J ends lost 1 base and 5 bases respectively, with 12 bases between them. This CDR3 region has 14 residues. Germline V gives CDR1 GTSNPN, CDR2 SVGIG (reference sequence). Together with reference TRBV30 and TRBJ2-1, the CDR3 gives the full variable domain: SQTIHQWPATLVQPVGSPLSLECTVEGTSNPNLYWYRQAAGRGLQLLFYSVGIGQISSEVPQNLSASRPQDRQFILSSKKLLLSDSGFYLCAWSGGGVHNEQFFGPGTRLTVL.

This CDR3 reads CASSFRETNTGELFF. CDR3 nucleotide sequence: TGCGCCAGCAGCTTTCGGGAAACGAACACCGGGGAGCTGTTTTTT. This rearrangement joins TRBV5-1 to TRBJ2-2; D perhaps matches TRBD2 (5 bases). The V gene lost 2 bases and the J gene lost 0 bases, with 8 bases spanning the gap. CDR1 SGHRS and CDR2 YFSETQ come from the germline V gene. This CDR3 region has 15 residues.

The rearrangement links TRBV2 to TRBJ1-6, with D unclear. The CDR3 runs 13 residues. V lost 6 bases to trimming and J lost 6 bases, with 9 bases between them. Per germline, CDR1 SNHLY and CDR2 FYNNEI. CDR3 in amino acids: CASRRTVNSPLHF. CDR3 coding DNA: TGTGCCAGCAGGAGGACTGTTAATTCACCCCTCCACTTT.

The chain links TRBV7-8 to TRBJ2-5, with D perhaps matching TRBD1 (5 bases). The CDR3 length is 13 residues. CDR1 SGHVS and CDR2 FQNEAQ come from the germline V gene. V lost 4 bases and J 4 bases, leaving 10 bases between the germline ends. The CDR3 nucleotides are TGTGCCAGCAGCTGGGTGGGGCGAGAGACCCAGTACTTC. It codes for CASSWVGRETQYF.

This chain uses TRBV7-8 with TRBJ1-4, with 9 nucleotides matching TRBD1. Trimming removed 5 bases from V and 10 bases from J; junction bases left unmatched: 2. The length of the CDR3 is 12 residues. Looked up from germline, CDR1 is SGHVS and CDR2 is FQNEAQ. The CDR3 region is CASSPTGGKLFF. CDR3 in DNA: TGTGCCAGCAGCCCGACAGGGGGAAAACTGTTTTTT.

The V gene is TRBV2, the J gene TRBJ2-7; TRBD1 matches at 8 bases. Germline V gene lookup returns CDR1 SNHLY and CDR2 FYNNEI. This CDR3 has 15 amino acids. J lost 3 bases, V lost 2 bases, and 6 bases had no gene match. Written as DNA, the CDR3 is TGTGCCAGCAGTGAACAGGGGACAGGAGACTACGAGCAGTACTTC. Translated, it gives CASSEQGTGDYEQYF.

In DNA form, the CDR3 reads TGCGCCAGCAGCCAAGATGCTAGCGGTGCGGCAACCTTTAATGAAAAACTGTTTTTT. This codes for CASSQDASGAATFNEKLFF. The chain links TRBV4-3 to TRBJ1-4; D ambiguous. CDR1 LGHNA and CDR2 YSLEER come from the germline V gene. This CDR3 has 19 amino acids. V shed 0 bases and J shed 4 bases, with 21 bases lying between them.

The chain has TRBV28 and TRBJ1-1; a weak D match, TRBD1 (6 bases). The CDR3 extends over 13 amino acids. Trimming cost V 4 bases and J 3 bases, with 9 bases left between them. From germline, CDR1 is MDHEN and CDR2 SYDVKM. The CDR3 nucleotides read TGTGCCAGCAGTTCCACAGGGTACACTGAAGCTTTCTTT. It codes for CASSSTGYTEAFF. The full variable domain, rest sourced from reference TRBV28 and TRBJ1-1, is DVKVTQSSRYLVKRTGEKVFLECVQDMDHENMFWYRQDPGLGLRLIYFSYDVKMKEKGDIPEGYSVSREKKERFSLILESASTNQTSMYLCASSSTGYTEAFFGQGTRLTVV.

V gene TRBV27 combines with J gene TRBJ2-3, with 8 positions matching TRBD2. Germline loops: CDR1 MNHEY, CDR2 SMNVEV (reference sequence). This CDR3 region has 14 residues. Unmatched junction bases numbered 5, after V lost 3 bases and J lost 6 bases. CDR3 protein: CASSFETSEDTQYF. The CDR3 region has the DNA TGTGCCAGCAGTTTTGAGACTAGCGAGGATACGCAGTATTTT.

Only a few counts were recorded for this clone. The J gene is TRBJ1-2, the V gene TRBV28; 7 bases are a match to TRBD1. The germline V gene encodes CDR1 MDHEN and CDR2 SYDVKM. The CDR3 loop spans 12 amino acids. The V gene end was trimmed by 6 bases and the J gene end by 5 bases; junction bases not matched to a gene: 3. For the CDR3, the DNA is TGTGCCAGCAGCCAGGGACAGTATGGCTACACCTTC. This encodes CASSQGQYGYTF.

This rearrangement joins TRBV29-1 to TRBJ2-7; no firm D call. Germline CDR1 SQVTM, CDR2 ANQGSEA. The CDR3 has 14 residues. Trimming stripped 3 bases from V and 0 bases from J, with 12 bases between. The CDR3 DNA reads TGCAGCGTTGAGACGGGTTTCAGCTCCTACGAGCAGTACTTC. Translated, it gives CSVETGFSSYEQYF.

The CDR3 nucleotides read TGTGCCAGCAGCCCTAGAGCCCAAGAGACCCAGTACTTC. As protein: CASSPRAQETQYF. The V call is TRBV5-4, the J call TRBJ2-5; D call uncertain. The germline V gene has CDR1 SGHNT and CDR2 YYREEE (reference sequence). CDR3 length: 13 amino acids. V gave up 4 bases and J gave up 1 base, with 8 bases separating them.